This T cell receptor (beta chain) originates from a study of cytomegalovirus exposure and HLA in healthy donors. The CDR3 covers 15 residues. The germline gives CDR1 MNHEY, CDR2 SMNVEV (reference sequence). J lost 5 bases, V lost 5 bases, and 11 bases had no gene match. PCR amplification relied on 60 Vbeta primers (plus 13 Jbeta primers). Some clones are missing from TCRdb's copy, which holds only in-frame ones; the method was immunoSEQ multiplex PCR. The repertoire has 100,000 to 150,000 clones, roughly 66% of them found once; the top ten carry about 4.3%. While unrecorded immune exposures were likely, the donors were nominally healthy when sampled.

Sequenced input: PBMCs. The genes are TRBV27 and TRBJ1-2; 7 bases are shared with TRBD1. This clonotype was obtained from a man aged 55 to 69 in good health and CMV-seropositive. The CDR3 sequence is CASSPRQGLLYGYTF. The CDR3 DNA is TGTGCCAGCAGTCCCCGACAGGGACTTCTTTATGGCTACACCTTC.